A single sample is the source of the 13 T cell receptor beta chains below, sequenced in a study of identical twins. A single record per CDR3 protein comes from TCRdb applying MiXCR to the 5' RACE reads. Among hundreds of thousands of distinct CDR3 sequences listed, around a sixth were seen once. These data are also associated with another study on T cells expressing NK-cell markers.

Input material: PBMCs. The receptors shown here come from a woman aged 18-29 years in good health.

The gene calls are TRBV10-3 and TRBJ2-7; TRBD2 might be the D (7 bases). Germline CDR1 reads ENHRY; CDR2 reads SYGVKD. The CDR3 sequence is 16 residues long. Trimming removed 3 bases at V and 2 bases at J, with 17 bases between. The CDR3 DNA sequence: TGTGCCATCAGTGATGCCTTGGCGGGGGCCACCTACGAGCAGTACTTC. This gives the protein CAISDALAGATYEQYF.

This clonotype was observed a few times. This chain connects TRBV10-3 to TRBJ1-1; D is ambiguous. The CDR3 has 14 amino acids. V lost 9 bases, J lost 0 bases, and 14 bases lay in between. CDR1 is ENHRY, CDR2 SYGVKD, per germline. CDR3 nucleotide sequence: TGTGCCATAGGCGGGGAACCTATGAACACTGAAGCTTTCTTT. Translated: CAIGGEPMNTEAFF.

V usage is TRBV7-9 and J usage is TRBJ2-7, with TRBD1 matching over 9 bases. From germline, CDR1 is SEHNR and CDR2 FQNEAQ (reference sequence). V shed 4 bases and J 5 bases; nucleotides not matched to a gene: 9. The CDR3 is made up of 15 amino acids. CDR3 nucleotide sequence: TGTGCCAGCAGCTCAGGGACAGGGTTTATCCACGAGCAGTACTTC. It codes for CASSSGTGFIHEQYF. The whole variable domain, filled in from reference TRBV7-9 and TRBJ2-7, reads DTGVSQNPRHKITKRGQNVTFRCDPISEHNRLYWYRQTLGQGPEFLTYFQNEAQLEKSRLLSDRFSAERPKGSFSTLEIQRTEQGDSAMYLCASSSGTGFIHEQYFGPGTRLTVT.

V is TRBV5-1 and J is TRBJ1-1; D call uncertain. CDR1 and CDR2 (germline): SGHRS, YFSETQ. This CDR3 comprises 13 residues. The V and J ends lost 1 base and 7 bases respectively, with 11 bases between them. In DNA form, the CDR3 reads TGCGCCAGCAGCTTGTCTATCGAGTATGAAGCTTTCTTT. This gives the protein CASSLSIEYEAFF. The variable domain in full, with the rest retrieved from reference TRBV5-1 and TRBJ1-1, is KAGVTQTPRYLIKTRGQQVTLSCSPISGHRSVSWYQQTPGQGLQFLFEYFSETQRNKGNFPGRFSGRQFSNSRSEMNVSTLELGDSALYLCASSLSIEYEAFFGQGTRLTVV.

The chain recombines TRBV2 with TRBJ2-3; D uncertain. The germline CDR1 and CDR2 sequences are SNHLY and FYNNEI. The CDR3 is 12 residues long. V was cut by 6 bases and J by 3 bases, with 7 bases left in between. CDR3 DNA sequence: TGTGCCAGCAGCGACCGGACAGATACGCAGTATTTT. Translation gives CASSDRTDTQYF.

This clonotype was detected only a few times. This CDR3 reads CASSFSASGYEQYF. DNA for the CDR3: TGTGCCAGCAGTTTCTCGGCTAGCGGCTACGAGCAGTACTTC. V is TRBV12-3 or TRBV12-4 and J is TRBJ2-7, with 7 bases fitting TRBD2. CDR3 length: 14 residues. Losses at the gene ends were 3 bases for V and 3 bases for J; bases not matched to a gene: 5.

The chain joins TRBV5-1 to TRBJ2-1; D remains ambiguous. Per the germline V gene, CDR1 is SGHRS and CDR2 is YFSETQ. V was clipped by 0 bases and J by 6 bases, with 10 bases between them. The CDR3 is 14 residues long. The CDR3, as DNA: TGCGCCAGCAGCTTGGCTCCGCCTGCCAATGAGCAGTTCTTC. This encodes CASSLAPPANEQFF.

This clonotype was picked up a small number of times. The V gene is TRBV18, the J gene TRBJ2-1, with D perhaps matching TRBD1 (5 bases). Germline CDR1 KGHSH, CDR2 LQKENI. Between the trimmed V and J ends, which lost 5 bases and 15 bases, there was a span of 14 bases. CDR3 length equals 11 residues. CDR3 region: CASSSDGQGFF. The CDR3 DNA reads TGTGCCAGCTCATCGGACGGCCAGGGGTTCTTC.

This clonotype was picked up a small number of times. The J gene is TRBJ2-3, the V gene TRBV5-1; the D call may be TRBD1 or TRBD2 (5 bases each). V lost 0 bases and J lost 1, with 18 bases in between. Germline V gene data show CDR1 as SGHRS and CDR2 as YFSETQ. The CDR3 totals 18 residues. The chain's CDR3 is CASSLVGDRPHGTDTQYF. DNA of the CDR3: TGCGCCAGCAGCTTGGTTGGGGACCGCCCCCACGGCACAGATACGCAGTATTTT.

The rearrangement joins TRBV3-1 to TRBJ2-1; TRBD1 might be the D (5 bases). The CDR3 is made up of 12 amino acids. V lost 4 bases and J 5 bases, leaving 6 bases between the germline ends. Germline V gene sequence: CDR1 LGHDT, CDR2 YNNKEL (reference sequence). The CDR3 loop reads CASSRGHNEQFF. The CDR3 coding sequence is TGTGCCAGCAGCCGGGGCCACAATGAGCAGTTCTTC.

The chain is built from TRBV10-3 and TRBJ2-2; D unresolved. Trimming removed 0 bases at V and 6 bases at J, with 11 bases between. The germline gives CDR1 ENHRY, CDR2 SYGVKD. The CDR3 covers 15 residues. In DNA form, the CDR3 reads TGTGCCATCAGTGAGTCGAGCGCCAAGCCCGGGGAGCTGTTTTTT. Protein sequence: CAISESSAKPGELFF.

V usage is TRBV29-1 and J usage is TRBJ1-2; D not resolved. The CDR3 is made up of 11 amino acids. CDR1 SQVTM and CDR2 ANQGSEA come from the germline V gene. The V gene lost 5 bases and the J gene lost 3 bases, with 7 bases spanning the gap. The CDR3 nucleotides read TGCAGCGTTTCGGCATACTATGGCTACACCTTC. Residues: CSVSAYYGYTF. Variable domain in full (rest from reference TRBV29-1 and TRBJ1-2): SAVISQKPSRDICQRGTSLTIQCQVDSQVTMMFWYRQQPGQSLTLIATANQGSEATYESGFVIDKFPISRPNLTFSTLTVSNMSPEDSSIYLCSVSAYYGYTFGSGTRLTVV.

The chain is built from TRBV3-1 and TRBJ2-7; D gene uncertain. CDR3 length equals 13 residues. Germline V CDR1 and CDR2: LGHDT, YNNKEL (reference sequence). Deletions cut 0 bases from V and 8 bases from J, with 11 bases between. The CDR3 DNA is TGTGCCAGCAGCCAAGATGGCGCCGTCAAGCAGTACTTC. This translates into CASSQDGAVKQYF.